These 28 T cell receptor beta chains share one sample of origin, sequenced in a study of tissue T cells after allogeneic stem cell transplantation. The method was immunoSEQ multiplex PCR; TCRdb's version includes in-frame clones alone and lacks a portion of them. Here the sample spans approximately 7,900 clones, approximately 45% being singletons. Stated time point: mouse harvest day 7 after allogeneic transplant. Tail vein injection delivered 10^7 T-cell-depleted bone marrow cells and 10^6 splenic CD5+ T cells. Source material: skin. These receptors all come from a female BALB/c mouse given C57BL/6 T cells with graft-versus-host disease after an allogeneic hematopoietic cell transplant.

In the case of this clone: Just one base apart from a much larger clone, this may be a read error. The gene names given are mouse names. The CDR3 end falls 1 residue outside the read, so it is completed with the germline J gene. This rearrangement joins TRBV3 to TRBJ2-7; possibly TRBD1 for D (5 bases). V lost 5 bases to trimming and J lost 6 bases, with 14 bases between them. The CDR3 runs 13 residues. Germline CDR1 is SNHLY and CDR2 is FYNGKV (reference sequence). The CDR3 sequence: CASSIPRVFEQYF. The sequenced CDR3 bases are TGTGCCAGCAGCATCCCCAGGGTTTTTGAACAGTAC.

Of note for this clone: Mouse germline and gene names are used. The CDR3 end is not reached by the read, which stops 1 residue before it; the germline J gene fills it in. The J gene is TRBJ2-7, the V gene TRBV20, with D maybe TRBD1 (7 bases). This CDR3 has 14 amino acids. V lost 0 bases to trimming and J lost 4 bases, with 13 bases between them. Per germline, CDR1 GFQATS and CDR2 STVNSAI. This CDR3 reads CGARDPQGGYEQYF. The CDR3 DNA, read in part, is TGTGGTGCTAGGGATCCGCAGGGGGGATATGAACAGTAC.

A word on this clone: Genes and germline come from the mouse. With the read ending 1 residue before the CDR3 end, the germline J gene is used to fill in that end. The chain has TRBV3 and TRBJ2-2; 10 bases match TRBD2. The germline gives CDR1 SNHLY, CDR2 FYNGKV (reference sequence). The CDR3 is 16 amino acids. V was clipped by 5 bases and J by 0 bases; unmatched bases: 3. The CDR3 loop is CASSRLGGPNTGQLYF. CDR3 bases read: TGTGCCAGCAGCCGACTGGGGGGCCCAAACACCGGGCAGCTCTAC.

Comments on this clone: Genes and germline are mouse. The CDR3 bases that were read are TGTGCCAGCAGGGAACTGGGGGTCTATGCTGAGCAGTTC. This sequence encodes CASRELGVYAEQF. The full CDR3 protein reads CASRELGVYAEQFF. The rearrangement uses TRBV26 and TRBJ2-1; TRBD2 matches at 8 bases. The sequence runs out 1 residue before the end of the CDR3; the remainder is reconstructed from the germline J gene. The V and J ends lost 6 bases and 3 bases, in that order; junction bases with no gene match: 4. The germline V gene has CDR1 KGHPV and CDR2 FQNQEV (reference sequence). The CDR3 covers 14 residues.

Of note for this clone: Gene names and germline refer to mouse. The sequenced fragment ends 1 residue before the CDR3 boundary, so the rest is inferred from the germline J gene. The chain joins TRBV13-1 to TRBJ2-3; D might be TRBD2 (7 bases). This CDR3 region has 15 residues. V was shortened by 7 bases and J by 0 bases, with 15 bases between the two germline ends. Germline V CDR1 and CDR2: NSHNY, SYGAGN. CDR3 protein: CASHTGGLSAETLYF. The sequenced CDR3 bases are TGTGCCAGCCACACGGGGGGCCTTAGTGCAGAAACGCTGTAT.

About this clone: Germline and genes: mouse. Coverage ceases 1 residue before the CDR3 finishes, and the germline J gene fills in the end. This chain links TRBV23 with TRBJ2-5. The CDR3 length is 15 residues. The V gene's germline CDR1 is KGHTA and CDR2 FQNQQP. CDR3 DNA (partial): TGCTCCAGCAGTCAATCGCCGGGGGTCCAAGACACCCAGTAC. Its translation: CSSSQSPGVQDTQY. The full-length CDR3 reads as CSSSQSPGVQDTQYF. The full variable domain, with the rest looked up from reference TRBV23 and TRBJ2-5, is DAAVTQKPRYLIKMKGQEAEMKCIPEKGHTAVFWYQQKQSKELKFLIYFQNQQPLDQIDMVKERFSAVCPSSSLCSLGIRTCEAEDSALYLCSSSQSPGVQDTQYFGPGTRLLVL.

Concerning this clone itself: Any gene name here is a mouse gene name. The CDR3 end lies 1 residue beyond the end of the read and is filled in from the germline J gene. The rearrangement uses TRBV20 and TRBJ2-7; D may match TRBD1 or TRBD2 (5 bases each). The CDR3 runs 11 residues. Germline V gene lookup returns CDR1 GFQATS and CDR2 STVNSAI. The V and J ends lost 6 bases and 3 bases respectively, with 9 bases between them. CDR3 DNA (partial): TGTGGTGCCCACGGGGGCTATGAACAGTAC. Protein: CGAHGGYEQY. The full CDR3 sequence reads CGAHGGYEQYF. The full variable domain, with the rest looked up from reference TRBV20 and TRBJ2-7, is GALVYQYPRRTICKSGTSMRMECQAVGFQATSVAWYRQSPQKTFELIALSTVNSAIKYEQNFTQEKFPISHPNLSFSSMTVLNAYLEDRGLYLCGAHGGYEQYFGPGTRLTVL.

Comment on this clone: The junction departs from the called germline gene at one end, perhaps through a read error. The gene names here belong to mouse. With the read ending 1 residue before the CDR3 end, the germline J gene is used to fill in that end. The V gene is TRBV12-1, the J gene TRBJ2-7, with D unresolved. The CDR3 runs 11 residues. Germline V CDR1 and CDR2: SGHSN, HYEKVE. This chain's CDR3 is CASSLSHEQYF. The part of the CDR3 DNA that was read is TGTGCCAGCTCTCTCTCCCATGAACAGTAC.

About this clone itself: Gene names follow the mouse nomenclature. CDR3 loop: CASSLTSYEQYF. The CDR3 bases that were read are TGTGCCAGCTCTCTGACATCCTATGAACAGTAC. The V and J genes are TRBV12-1 and TRBJ2-7; no definite D call. The CDR3 end lies 1 residue beyond the end of the read and is filled in from the germline J gene. With 1 base removed from V and 1 base from J, the gap between germline ends came to 4 bases. Per the germline V gene, CDR1 is SGHSN and CDR2 is HYEKVE. CDR3 length: 12 amino acids.

On this clone: The germline and genes are mouse ones. The read halts 1 residue ahead of the CDR3 end, with the missing end drawn from the germline J gene. The chain has TRBV26 and TRBJ1-1; unclear D gene. Germline V gene data show CDR1 as KGHPV and CDR2 as FQNQEV (reference sequence). Between the trimmed V and J ends, which lost 6 bases and 2 bases, there was a span of 10 bases. The CDR3 totals 13 residues. The DNA read from the CDR3 is TGTGCCAGCAGCCTCGACCCTAACACAGAAGTCTTC. Its translation: CASSLDPNTEVF. The CDR3 in its entirety is CASSLDPNTEVFF.

Note on this clone: Gene labels here are mouse ones. Coverage ceases 1 residue before the CDR3 finishes, and the germline J gene fills in the end. The J gene is TRBJ1-4, the V gene TRBV2, with D unclear. The CDR3 loop spans 13 amino acids. Trimming took 6 bases from V and 4 from J, leaving 9 bases between them. Germline V gene lookup returns CDR1 LGHNA and CDR2 YSYQKL. CDR3 protein: CASREGLNERLFF. The sequenced CDR3 bases are TGTGCCAGCAGAGAGGGTCTCAACGAAAGATTATTT.

On this clone itself: Genes and germline are mouse. Read data end 1 residue before the CDR3 end; the end is taken from the germline J gene. The gene calls are TRBV26 and TRBJ1-4; D call uncertain. V shed 2 bases and J shed 3 bases, with 4 bases lying between them. This CDR3 has 13 amino acids. Germline assignment: CDR1 KGHPV and CDR2 FQNQEV (reference sequence). The CDR3 sequence is CASSLGANERLFF. Partial CDR3 DNA: TGTGCCAGCAGTCTGGGCGCCAACGAAAGATTATTT. The full variable domain, completed using reference TRBV26 and TRBJ1-4, is NSKVIQTPRYLVKGQGQKAKMRCIPEKGHPVVFWYQQNKNNEFKFLINFQNQEVLQQIDMTEKRFSAECPSNSPCSLEIQSSEAGDSALYLCASSLGANERLFFGHGTKLSVL.

This clone was counted between two and nine times. Germline and genes: mouse. The read stops 1 residue short of the end of the CDR3; the missing end is completed from the germline J gene. This sequence joins TRBV26 and TRBJ1-2, with a possible D match to TRBD1 (5 bases). The CDR3 extends over 15 amino acids. Germline V gene lookup returns CDR1 KGHPV and CDR2 FQNQEV (reference sequence). The V and J ends lost 0 bases and 4 bases respectively, with 12 bases between them. The CDR3 here is CASSLSGGRGSDYTF. Partial CDR3 DNA: TGTGCCAGCAGTCTGTCGGGGGGGAGGGGCTCCGACTACACC.

Note on this clone: The germline and genes are mouse ones. The read ends 1 residue shy of where the CDR3 ends; the end is completed using the germline J gene. The chain couples TRBV13-3 to TRBJ2-3; 9 bases are a match to TRBD1. Germline assignment: CDR1 NNHDY and CDR2 SYVADS. The CDR3 length is 14 residues. J lost 4 bases, V lost 3 bases, and 3 bases had no gene match. The sequenced CDR3 bases are TGTGCCAGCAGTGGGGGGACAGGGCCAGAAACGCTGTAT. Translation: CASSGGTGPETLY. The CDR3, in full, reads CASSGGTGPETLYF.

Remarks on this clone: Gene names are the mouse ones. The CDR3 extends 1 residue past the end of the read, so its final part is completed from the germline J gene. The chain couples TRBV3 to TRBJ1-1, with TRBD1 as a possible D gene (5 bases). This CDR3 region has 12 residues. Trimming cost V 5 bases and J 4 bases, with 8 bases left between them. Germline V lookup: CDR1 SNHLY, CDR2 FYNGKV (reference sequence). The sequenced part of the CDR3 DNA is TGTGCCAGCAGCCCTGGGGGCACAGAAGTCTTC. The encoded protein is CASSPGGTEVF. The whole CDR3 sequence is CASSPGGTEVFF.

With respect to this clone: Genes and germline come from the mouse. The CDR3 protein is CASSRQGTETLYF. The DNA read from the CDR3 is TGTGCCAGCTCTCGGCAGGGGACAGAAACGCTGTAT. The chain uses TRBV12-1 and TRBJ2-3; a possible D gene is TRBD1 (6 bases). The CDR3 goes on 1 residue after the read ends, and that part is filled in from the germline J gene. CDR3 length: 13 residues. V dropped 2 bases and J dropped 4 bases, with 9 bases sitting between them. Germline CDR1 SGHSN, CDR2 HYEKVE.

Notes on this clone: Gene names refer to mouse genes. The read finishes 1 residue shy of the CDR3 end, and the germline J gene is used to complete it. The chain employs TRBV12-1 and TRBJ2-4, with 10 bases aligning to TRBD2. Germline lookup yields CDR1 SGHSN and CDR2 HYEKVE. J gave up 0 bases and V 2 bases, and 7 bases lay outside the gene matches. The CDR3 is 17 residues long. The CDR3 DNA, read in part, is TGTGCCAGCTCTCAGACTGGGGGGATGAGGAGTCAAAACACCTTGTAC. It encodes CASSQTGGMRSQNTLY. The entire CDR3 sequence reads CASSQTGGMRSQNTLYF.

Turning to this clone: Gene names are the mouse ones. From the germline J gene comes the end of the CDR3, since the read stops 1 residue before it. This chain joins TRBV16 and TRBJ2-5, with no clear D. Germline V gene data show CDR1 as SGHSA and CDR2 as FRNQAP. The CDR3 loop spans 14 amino acids. Trimming removed 1 base from V and 3 bases from J, with 8 bases in between. CDR3 bases read: TGTGCAAGCAGCTTAGGGGCCCGTCAAGACACCCAGTAC. It yields the protein CASSLGARQDTQY. The entire CDR3 sequence reads CASSLGARQDTQYF.

On this clone: Mouse germline and gene names are used. The CDR3 end is not reached by the read, which stops 1 residue before it; the germline J gene fills it in. The chain recombines TRBV26 with TRBJ1-1; D is unresolved. Trimming removed 2 bases at V and 1 base at J, with 5 bases between. CDR1 and CDR2 (germline): KGHPV, FQNQEV (reference sequence). This CDR3 contains 13 residues. The DNA read from the CDR3 is TGTGCCAGCAGTCTGAACAGAAACACAGAAGTCTTC. Encoded protein: CASSLNRNTEVF. The entire CDR3 reads CASSLNRNTEVFF. Looking up the rest from reference TRBV26 and TRBJ1-1 gives the full variable domain: NSKVIQTPRYLVKGQGQKAKMRCIPEKGHPVVFWYQQNKNNEFKFLINFQNQEVLQQIDMTEKRFSAECPSNSPCSLEIQSSEAGDSALYLCASSLNRNTEVFFGKGTRLTVV.

With regard to this clone: Genes and germline come from the mouse. The read is 1 residue too short to cover the CDR3 end, so that end is filled in from the germline J gene. The chain couples TRBV3 to TRBJ2-4; D perhaps matches TRBD2 (7 bases). V lost 5 bases and J lost 0, with 12 bases in between. There are 15 residues in the CDR3. CDR1 is SNHLY and CDR2 is FYNGKV in the germline V gene (reference sequence). The CDR3 bases that were read are TGTGCCAGCAGCCAGAGGGGGGGAAGTCAAAACACCTTGTAC. Its translation: CASSQRGGSQNTLY. The CDR3, in full, reads CASSQRGGSQNTLYF.

A few counts support this clone. Mouse names are used for the genes. Read sequence stops 1 residue before the CDR3 end, and the germline J gene provides the missing end. This rearrangement joins TRBV14 to TRBJ2-3; 12 bases line up with TRBD2. The length of the CDR3 is 15 residues. Germline V gives CDR1 SGHDT, CDR2 FRDEAV. Trimming cost V 1 base and J 4 bases; bases outside gene matches: 1. The CDR3 is CASSFGTGGTETLYF. CDR3 DNA, as far as it was read: TGTGCCAGCAGTTTCGGGACTGGGGGGACAGAAACGCTGTAT.

This clone is labeled large. Gene names and germline refer to mouse. The read ends 1 residue shy of where the CDR3 ends; the end is completed using the germline J gene. The V and J genes are TRBV26 and TRBJ2-7; D is uncertain. This CDR3 has 11 residues. CDR1 is KGHPV, CDR2 FQNQEV, per germline (reference sequence). V was clipped by 4 bases and J by 4 bases, with 5 bases between them. CDR3 protein: CASSPSYEQYF. CDR3 DNA, as far as it was read: TGTGCCAGCAGTCCCAGTTATGAACAGTAC.

Comments on this clone: Each gene name is a mouse one. The read halts 1 residue ahead of the CDR3 end, with the missing end drawn from the germline J gene. The V gene is TRBV13-2, the J gene TRBJ1-2; TRBD1 might be the D (5 bases). Germline V gene sequence: CDR1 NNHNN, CDR2 SYGAGS (reference sequence). The V end lost 0 bases, the J end lost 4 bases, and 7 bases lay between the germline ends. This CDR3 region has 13 residues. This CDR3 reads CASGDARGSDYTF. The DNA read from the CDR3 is TGTGCCAGCGGTGATGCTAGGGGCTCCGACTACACC.

Turning to this clone: Gene names and germline refer to mouse. From the germline J gene comes the end of the CDR3, since the read stops 1 residue before it. V usage is TRBV31 and J usage is TRBJ2-1; tentatively, D is TRBD2 (6 bases). CDR3 size: 14 residues. Germline CDR1 and CDR2: GKSSPN and SITVG. The V gene lost 2 bases and the J gene lost 0 bases, with 8 bases spanning the gap. CDR3 sequence: CAWSTGLNYAEQFF. CDR3 DNA, as far as it was read: TGTGCCTGGAGTACGGGACTTAACTATGCTGAGCAGTTC. Together with reference TRBV31 and TRBJ2-1, the CDR3 gives the full variable domain: AQTIHQWPVAEIKAVGSPLSLGCTIKGKSSPNLYWYWQATGGTLQQLFYSITVGQVESVVQLNLSASRPKDDQFILSTEKLLLSHSGFYLCAWSTGLNYAEQFFGPGTRLTVL.

Details on this clone: Mouse germline and gene names are used. Coverage ceases 1 residue before the CDR3 finishes, and the germline J gene fills in the end. The V call is TRBV2, the J call TRBJ2-7; D tentatively fits TRBD1 or TRBD2 (6 bases each). V was shortened by 0 bases and J by 7 bases, with 10 bases between the two germline ends. The CDR3 is 13 amino acids. Germline V gene lookup returns CDR1 LGHNA and CDR2 YSYQKL. The covered CDR3 bases are TGTGCCAGCAGCCAAGAATATGGGGGCGAACAGTAC. It codes for CASSQEYGGEQY. The full CDR3 protein reads CASSQEYGGEQYF.

To note about this clone: Here the gene names and germline are mouse. The read terminates 1 residue ahead of where the CDR3 ends, so the germline J gene completes it. The rearrangement links TRBV12-2 to TRBJ2-3; D not resolved. Germline values: CDR1 SGHLS, CDR2 HYDKME. Between the trimmed V and J ends, which lost 1 base and 3 bases, there was a span of 4 bases. This CDR3 has 12 residues. The covered CDR3 bases are TGTGCCAGCTCTCTGGGGGCAGAAACGCTGTAT. Encoded protein: CASSLGAETLY. The whole CDR3 region reads CASSLGAETLYF.

Concerning this clone: One junction end does not reproduce the germline sequence, and a read error may be involved. Gene names denote mouse genes. Coverage ceases 1 residue before the CDR3 finishes, and the germline J gene fills in the end. The V and J genes are TRBV1 and TRBJ1-5; 12 bases agree with TRBD1. Germline CDR1 NSQYPW, CDR2 LRSPGD (reference sequence). The CDR3 is 14 amino acids. The covered CDR3 bases are TGCACCTGCAGTGGCCGGGACAGGGGGCAGGGTCCGCTT. Translated, it gives CTCSGRDRGQGPL. Given in full, the CDR3 is CTCSGRDRGQGPLF.

This clone was detected a few times. The gene names here belong to mouse. The read halts 1 residue ahead of the CDR3 end, with the missing end drawn from the germline J gene. The chain links TRBV3 to TRBJ2-7; 11 bases agree with TRBD2. CDR1 and CDR2 (germline): SNHLY, FYNGKV (reference sequence). The CDR3 spans 14 residues. Trimming removed 3 bases from V and 4 bases from J; junction bases left unmatched: 2. CDR3 sequence reads: CASSLGLGAYEQYF. The part of the CDR3 DNA that was read is TGTGCCAGCAGCTTGGGACTGGGGGCTTATGAACAGTAC.